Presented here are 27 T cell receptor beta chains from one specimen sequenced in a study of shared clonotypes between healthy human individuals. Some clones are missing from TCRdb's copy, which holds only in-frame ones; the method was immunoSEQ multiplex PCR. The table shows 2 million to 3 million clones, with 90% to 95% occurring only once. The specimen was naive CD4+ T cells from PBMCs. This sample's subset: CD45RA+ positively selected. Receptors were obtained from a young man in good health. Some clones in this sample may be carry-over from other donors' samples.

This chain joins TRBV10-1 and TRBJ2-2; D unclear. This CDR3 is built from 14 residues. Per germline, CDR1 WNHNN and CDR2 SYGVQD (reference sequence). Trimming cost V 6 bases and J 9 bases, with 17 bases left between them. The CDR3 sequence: CASSPYRTHRELFF. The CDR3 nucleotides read TGCGCCAGCAGCCCGTACCGGACCCACCGGGAGCTGTTTTTT.

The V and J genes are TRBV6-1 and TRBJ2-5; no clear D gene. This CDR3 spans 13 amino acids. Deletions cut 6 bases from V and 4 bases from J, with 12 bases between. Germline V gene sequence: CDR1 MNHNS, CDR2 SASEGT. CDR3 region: CASRGNRGETQYF. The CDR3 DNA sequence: TGTGCCAGCAGGGGGAACCGCGGAGAGACCCAGTACTTC.

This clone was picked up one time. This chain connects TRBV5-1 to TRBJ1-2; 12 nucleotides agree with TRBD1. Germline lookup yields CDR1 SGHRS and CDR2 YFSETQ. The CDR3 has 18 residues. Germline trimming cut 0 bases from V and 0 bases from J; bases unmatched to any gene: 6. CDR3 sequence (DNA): TGCGCCAGCAGCTTGGGCGGGACAGGGGGCCCTTCTAACTATGGCTACACCTTC. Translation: CASSLGGTGGPSNYGYTF.

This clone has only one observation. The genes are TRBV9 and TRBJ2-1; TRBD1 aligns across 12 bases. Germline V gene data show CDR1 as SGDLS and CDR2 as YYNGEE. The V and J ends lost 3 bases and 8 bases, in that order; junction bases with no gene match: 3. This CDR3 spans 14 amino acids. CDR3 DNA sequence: TGTGCCAGCAGCGGGGGACAGGGGGCGTATGAGCAGTTCTTC. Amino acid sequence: CASSGGQGAYEQFF.

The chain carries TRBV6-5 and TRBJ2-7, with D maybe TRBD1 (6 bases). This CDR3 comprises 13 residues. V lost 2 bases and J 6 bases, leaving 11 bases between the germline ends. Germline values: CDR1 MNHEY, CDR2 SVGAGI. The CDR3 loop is CASSYRRGGEQYF. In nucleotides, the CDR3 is TGTGCCAGCAGTTACCGTCGAGGGGGCGAGCAGTACTTC.

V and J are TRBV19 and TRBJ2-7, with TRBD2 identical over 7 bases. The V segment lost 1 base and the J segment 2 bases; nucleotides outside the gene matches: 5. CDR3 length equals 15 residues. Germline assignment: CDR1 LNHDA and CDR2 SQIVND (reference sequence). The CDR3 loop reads CASSIGTSFPYEQYF. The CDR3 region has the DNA TGTGCCAGTAGTATAGGGACTAGTTTTCCCTACGAGCAGTACTTC.

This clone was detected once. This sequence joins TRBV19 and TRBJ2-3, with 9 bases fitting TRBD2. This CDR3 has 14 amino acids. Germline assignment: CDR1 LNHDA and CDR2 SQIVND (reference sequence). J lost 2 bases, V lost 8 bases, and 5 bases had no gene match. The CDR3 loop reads CASCLAGPTDTQYF. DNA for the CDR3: TGTGCCAGTTGTCTAGCGGGACCCACAGATACGCAGTATTTT.

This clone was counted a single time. CDR3 in amino acids: CASSLFSTGWWETQYF. DNA of the CDR3: TGTGCCAGCAGCCTCTTCTCGACAGGGTGGTGGGAGACCCAGTACTTC. The chain couples TRBV7-8 to TRBJ2-5; 7 bases align to TRBD1. The J segment lost 5 bases and the V segment lost 5 bases, leaving 14 bases of the junction unmatched. The germline V gene encodes CDR1 SGHVS and CDR2 FQNEAQ. The CDR3 contains 16 residues.

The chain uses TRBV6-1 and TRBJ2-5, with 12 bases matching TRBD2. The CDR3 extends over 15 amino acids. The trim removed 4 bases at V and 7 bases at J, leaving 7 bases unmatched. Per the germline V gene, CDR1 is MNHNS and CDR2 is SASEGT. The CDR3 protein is CASSARLAGEGTQYF. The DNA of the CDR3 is TGTGCCAGCAGTGCTCGACTAGCGGGAGAGGGGACCCAGTACTTC.

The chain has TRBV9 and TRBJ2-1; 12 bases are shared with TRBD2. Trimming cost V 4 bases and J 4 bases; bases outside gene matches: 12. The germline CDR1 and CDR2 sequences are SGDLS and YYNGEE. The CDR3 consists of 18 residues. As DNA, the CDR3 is TGTGCCAGCAGCCTGTCGACTAGCGGGAGTAGAGGGTACAATGAGCAGTTCTTC. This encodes CASSLSTSGSRGYNEQFF.

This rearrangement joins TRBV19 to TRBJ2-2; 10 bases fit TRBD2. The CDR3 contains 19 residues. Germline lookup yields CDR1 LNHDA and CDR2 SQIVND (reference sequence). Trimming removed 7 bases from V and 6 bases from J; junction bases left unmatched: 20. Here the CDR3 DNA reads TGTGCCAGTAACCCGAGGGCTAGCGGGAGAACCGGGAGGCCCGGGGAGCTGTTTTTT. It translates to CASNPRASGRTGRPGELFF. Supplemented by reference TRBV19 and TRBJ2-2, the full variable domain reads DGGITQSPKYLFRKEGQNVTLSCEQNLNHDAMYWYRQDPGQGLRLIYYSQIVNDFQKGDIAEGYSVSREKKESFPLTVTSAQKNPTAFYLCASNPRASGRTGRPGELFFGEGSRLTVL.

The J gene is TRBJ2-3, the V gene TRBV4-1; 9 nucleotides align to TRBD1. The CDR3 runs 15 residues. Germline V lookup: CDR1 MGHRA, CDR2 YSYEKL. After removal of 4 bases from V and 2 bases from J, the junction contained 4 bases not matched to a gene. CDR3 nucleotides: TGCGCCAGCAGCCCCGGGGACAGGGACACAGATACGCAGTATTTT. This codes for CASSPGDRDTDTQYF.

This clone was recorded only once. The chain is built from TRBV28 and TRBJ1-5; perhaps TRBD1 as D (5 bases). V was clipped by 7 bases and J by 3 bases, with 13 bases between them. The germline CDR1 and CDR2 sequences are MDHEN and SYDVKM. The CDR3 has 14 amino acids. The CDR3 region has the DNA TGTGCCAGCAACCGCGGGGCGTTCAATCAGCCCCAGCATTTT. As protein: CASNRGAFNQPQHF.

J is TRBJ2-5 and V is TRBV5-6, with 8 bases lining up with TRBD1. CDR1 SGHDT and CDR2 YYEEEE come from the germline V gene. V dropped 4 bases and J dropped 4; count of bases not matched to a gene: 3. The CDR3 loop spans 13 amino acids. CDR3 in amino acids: CASSLGQGETQYF. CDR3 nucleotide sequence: TGTGCCAGCAGCCTCGGACAGGGAGAGACCCAGTACTTC.

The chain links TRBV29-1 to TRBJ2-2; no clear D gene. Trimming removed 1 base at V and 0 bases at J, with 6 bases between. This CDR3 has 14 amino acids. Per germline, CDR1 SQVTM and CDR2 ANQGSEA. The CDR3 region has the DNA TGCAGCGTTGAAGTCAGTTCGAACACCGGGGAGCTGTTTTTT. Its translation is CSVEVSSNTGELFF.

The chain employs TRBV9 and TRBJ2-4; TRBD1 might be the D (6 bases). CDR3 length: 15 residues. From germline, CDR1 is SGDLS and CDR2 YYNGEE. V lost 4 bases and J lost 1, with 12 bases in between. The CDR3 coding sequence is TGTGCCAGCAGCAATTTTCAGGGGGCCAAAAACATTCAGTACTTC. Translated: CASSNFQGAKNIQYF.

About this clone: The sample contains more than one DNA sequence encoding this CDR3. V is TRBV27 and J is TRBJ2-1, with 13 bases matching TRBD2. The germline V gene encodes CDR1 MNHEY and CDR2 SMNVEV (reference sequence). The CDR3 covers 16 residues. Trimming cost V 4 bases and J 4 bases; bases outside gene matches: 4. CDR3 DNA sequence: TGTGCCAGCAGTTCGGGACTAGCGGGAATATACAATGAGCAGTTCTTC. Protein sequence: CASSSGLAGIYNEQFF.

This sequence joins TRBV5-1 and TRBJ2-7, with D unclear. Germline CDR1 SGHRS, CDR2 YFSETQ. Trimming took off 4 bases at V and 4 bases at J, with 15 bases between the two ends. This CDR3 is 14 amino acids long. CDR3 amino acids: CASSRDPALYEQYF. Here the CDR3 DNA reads TGCGCCAGCAGCAGGGATCCGGCTTTGTACGAGCAGTACTTC. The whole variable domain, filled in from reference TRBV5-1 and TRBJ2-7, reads KAGVTQTPRYLIKTRGQQVTLSCSPISGHRSVSWYQQTPGQGLQFLFEYFSETQRNKGNFPGRFSGRQFSNSRSEMNVSTLELGDSALYLCASSRDPALYEQYFGPGTRLTVT.

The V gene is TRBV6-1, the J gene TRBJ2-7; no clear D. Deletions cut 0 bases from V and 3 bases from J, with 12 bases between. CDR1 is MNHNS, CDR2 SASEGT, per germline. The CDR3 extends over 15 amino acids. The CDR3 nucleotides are TGTGCCAGCAGTGAAGCGGCAGCACAAGGCTACGAGCAGTACTTC. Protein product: CASSEAAAQGYEQYF.

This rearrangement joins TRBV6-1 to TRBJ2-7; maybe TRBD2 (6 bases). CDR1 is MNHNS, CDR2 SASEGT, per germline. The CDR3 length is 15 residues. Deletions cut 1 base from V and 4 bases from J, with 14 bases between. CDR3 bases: TGTGCCAGCAGTGAAGGCAGGGTTGGGGGGTACGAGCAGTACTTC. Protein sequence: CASSEGRVGGYEQYF.

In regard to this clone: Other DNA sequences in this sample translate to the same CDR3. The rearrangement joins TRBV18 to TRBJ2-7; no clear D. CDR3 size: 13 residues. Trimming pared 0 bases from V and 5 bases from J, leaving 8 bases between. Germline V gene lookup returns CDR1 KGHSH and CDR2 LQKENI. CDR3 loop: CASSPPGVDEQYF. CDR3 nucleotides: TGTGCCAGCTCACCACCTGGGGTAGACGAGCAGTACTTC.

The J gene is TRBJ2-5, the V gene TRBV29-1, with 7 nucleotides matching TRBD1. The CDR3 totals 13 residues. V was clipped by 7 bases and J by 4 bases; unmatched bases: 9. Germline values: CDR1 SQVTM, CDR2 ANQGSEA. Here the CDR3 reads CSGEQGPGETQYF. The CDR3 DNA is TGCAGCGGGGAACAGGGGCCCGGAGAGACCCAGTACTTC.

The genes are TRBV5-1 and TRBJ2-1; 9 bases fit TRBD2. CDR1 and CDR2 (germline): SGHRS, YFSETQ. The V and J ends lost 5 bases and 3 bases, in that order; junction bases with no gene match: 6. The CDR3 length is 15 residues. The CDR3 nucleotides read TGCGCCAGCAGATATAGCGGGAGTGGCTACAATGAGCAGTTCTTC. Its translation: CASRYSGSGYNEQFF.

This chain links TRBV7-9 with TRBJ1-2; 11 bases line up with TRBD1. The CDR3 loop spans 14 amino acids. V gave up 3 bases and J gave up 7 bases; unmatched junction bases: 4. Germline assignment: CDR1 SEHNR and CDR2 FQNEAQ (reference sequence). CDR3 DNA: TGTGCCAGCAGCTTGGACAGGGGGCAGGGTGGCTACACCTTC. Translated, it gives CASSLDRGQGGYTF.

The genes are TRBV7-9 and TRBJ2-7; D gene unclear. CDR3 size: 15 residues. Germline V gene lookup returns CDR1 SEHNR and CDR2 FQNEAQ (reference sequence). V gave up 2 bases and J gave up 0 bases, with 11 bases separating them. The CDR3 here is CASSLLLVSSYEQYF. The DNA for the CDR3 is TGTGCCAGCAGCTTATTATTGGTGAGCTCCTACGAGCAGTACTTC. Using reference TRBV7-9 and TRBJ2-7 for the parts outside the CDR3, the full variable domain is DTGVSQNPRHKITKRGQNVTFRCDPISEHNRLYWYRQTLGQGPEFLTYFQNEAQLEKSRLLSDRFSAERPKGSFSTLEIQRTEQGDSAMYLCASSLLLVSSYEQYFGPGTRLTVT.

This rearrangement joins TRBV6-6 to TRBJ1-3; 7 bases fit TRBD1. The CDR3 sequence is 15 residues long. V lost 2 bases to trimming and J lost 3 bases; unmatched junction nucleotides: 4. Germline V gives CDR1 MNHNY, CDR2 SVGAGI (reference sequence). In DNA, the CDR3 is TGTGCCAGCAGTTACGACACAGGGGTTGGAAACACCATATATTTT. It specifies CASSYDTGVGNTIYF.

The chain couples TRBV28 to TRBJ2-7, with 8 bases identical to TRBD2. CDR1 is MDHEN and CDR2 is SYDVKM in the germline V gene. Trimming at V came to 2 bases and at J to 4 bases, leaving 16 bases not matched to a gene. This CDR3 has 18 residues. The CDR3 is CASSLTRGASGRSYEQYF. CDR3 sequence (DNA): TGTGCCAGCAGTTTAACCAGGGGCGCCAGCGGGAGATCGTACGAGCAGTACTTC.